The 26 T cell receptor beta chains below were found in one sample sequenced in a study of blood T cell repertoires in COVID-19. Repertoires were generated with immunoSEQ multiplex PCR, while TCRdb's copy carries only in-frame clones and drops some. The sample holds roughly 250,000 clones, approximately 86% seen once. The sample comprised peripheral blood. The receptors were gathered from a woman aged 55-70 years with active or convalescent COVID-19.

This clone has a single count. This chain joins TRBV5-1 and TRBJ2-5; perhaps TRBD1 as D (5 bases). The CDR3 is 15 residues long. CDR1 is SGHRS and CDR2 is YFSETQ in the germline V gene. V lost 0 bases, J lost 3 bases, and 12 bases lay in between. In DNA form, the CDR3 reads TGCGCCAGCAGCTTGGAGGGTACAGGAAAAGAGACCCAGTACTTC. Amino acid sequence: CASSLEGTGKETQYF.

The gene calls are TRBV9 and TRBJ2-3; 11 nucleotides line up with TRBD2. The CDR3 is 17 residues long. The ends lost 0 bases at V and 6 bases at J; junction bases unmatched: 9. Germline CDR1 is SGDLS and CDR2 is YYNGEE. Here the CDR3 reads CASSVGVSGGAYDTQYF. CDR3 nucleotide sequence: TGTGCCAGCAGCGTAGGTGTTAGCGGGGGGGCATATGATACGCAGTATTTT.

V usage is TRBV3-1 (or the pseudogene TRBV3-2) and J usage is TRBJ1-1, with 7 bases matching TRBD1. Germline assignment: CDR1 LGHDT and CDR2 YNNKEL (reference sequence). V dropped 6 bases and J dropped 0; count of bases not matched to a gene: 7. The CDR3 has 15 amino acids. CDR3 coding DNA: TGTGCCAGCAGACCGCAGGGGGTAATGAACACTGAAGCTTTCTTT. This encodes CASRPQGVMNTEAFF.

The J gene is TRBJ2-5, the V gene TRBV5-1, with 13 bases identical to TRBD2. Unmatched junction bases numbered 6, after V lost 3 bases and J lost 1 base. There are 17 residues in the CDR3. Per the germline V gene, CDR1 is SGHRS and CDR2 is YFSETQ. CDR3 DNA: TGCGCCAGCAGCTACCTCACTAGCGGGGGGGCCCAAGAGACCCAGTACTTC. Translation gives CASSYLTSGGAQETQYF.

The chain couples TRBV6-6 to TRBJ1-5; a possible D gene is TRBD1 (5 bases). The CDR3 is 13 residues long. Between the trimmed V and J ends, which lost 6 bases and 6 bases, there was a span of 12 bases. Germline CDR1 is MNHNY and CDR2 is SVGAGI (reference sequence). The DNA for the CDR3 is TGTGCCAGCAGCCGGACATACGCTCAGCCCCAGCATTTT. Its protein product is CASSRTYAQPQHF.

The chain recombines TRBV19 with TRBJ1-2; 8 nucleotides match TRBD1. The J segment lost 8 bases and the V segment lost 1 base, leaving 6 bases of the junction unmatched. Germline CDR1 reads LNHDA; CDR2 reads SQIVND (reference sequence). CDR3 length equals 14 residues. This chain's CDR3 is CASSIVTGGVGYTF. In nucleotides, the CDR3 is TGTGCCAGTAGTATAGTTACAGGGGGGGTCGGCTACACCTTC.

This chain uses TRBV27 with TRBJ1-1; D unclear. CDR1 MNHEY and CDR2 SMNVEV come from the germline V gene (reference sequence). This CDR3 spans 14 amino acids. V dropped 6 bases and J dropped 4 bases, with 15 bases sitting between them. The CDR3 protein is CASSKNLGSTEAFF. The DNA of the CDR3 is TGTGCCAGCAGCAAAAATCTGGGGAGCACTGAAGCTTTCTTT.

The chain uses TRBV24-1 and TRBJ2-7; D not resolved. V dropped 1 base and J dropped 10 bases, with 7 bases sitting between them. CDR1 and CDR2 from the germline V gene are KGHDR and SFDVKD. CDR3 length: 11 residues. The CDR3 loop is CATSDFTVQYF. In nucleotides, the CDR3 is TGTGCCACCAGTGATTTCACGGTACAGTACTTC.

This clone was found a few times. V usage is TRBV2 and J usage is TRBJ2-1; 8 bases map to TRBD1. Germline loops: CDR1 SNHLY, CDR2 FYNNEI. The junction had 4 bases not matched to a gene; V was cut back by 7 bases and J by 5 bases. The CDR3 covers 13 residues. The CDR3 DNA sequence: TGTGCCAGCACCCTGGACAGGGACAATGAGCAGTTCTTC. Translated, it gives CASTLDRDNEQFF.

The chain employs TRBV2 and TRBJ1-2; 7 nucleotides line up with TRBD1. The germline CDR1 and CDR2 sequences are SNHLY and FYNNEI. CDR3 length equals 12 residues. V gave up 7 bases and J gave up 4 bases; unmatched junction bases: 3. The CDR3 DNA follows: TGTGCCAGCACAGACAGGGCCTATGGCTACACCTTC. It translates to CASTDRAYGYTF.

The chain has TRBV6-5 and TRBJ2-3; D is perhaps TRBD1 (6 bases). The ends were cut back, 7 bases at V and 1 base at J, with 12 bases in the middle. The CDR3 runs to 14 residues. The germline CDR1 and CDR2 sequences are MNHEY and SVGAGI. DNA of the CDR3: TGTGCCAGCACTACAAGACAGGGCACAGATACGCAGTATTTT. This translates into CASTTRQGTDTQYF.

The genes are TRBV11-2 and TRBJ2-2; D is ambiguous. In germline, CDR1 is SGHAT, CDR2 FQNNGV. V lost 5 bases and J 6 bases, leaving 13 bases between the germline ends. The CDR3 covers 14 residues. CDR3 sequence reads: CASSPRGGAGELFF. The CDR3 DNA reads as TGTGCCAGCAGCCCCAGAGGCGGAGCCGGGGAGCTGTTTTTT.

The V call is TRBV4-1, the J call TRBJ1-4; D unresolved. The CDR3 spans 13 residues. V lost 1 base and J 6 bases, leaving 6 bases between the germline ends. Germline CDR1 and CDR2: MGHRA and YSYEKL. This CDR3 is CASSQGSDEKLFF. In DNA form, the CDR3 reads TGCGCCAGCAGCCAAGGGAGTGATGAAAAACTGTTTTTT.

The J gene is TRBJ1-2, the V gene TRBV11-3, with TRBD1 matching 11 bases. The germline V gene encodes CDR1 SGHNT and CDR2 YENEEA. The V gene end was trimmed by 5 bases and the J gene end by 3 bases; junction bases not matched to a gene: 8. CDR3 length: 16 residues. CDR3 DNA sequence: TGTGCCAGCAGCCCCACCAGGGACAGGGGGGACTATGGCTACACCTTC. It encodes CASSPTRDRGDYGYTF.

J is TRBJ2-7 and V is TRBV6-5; D is uncertain. Trimming removed 7 bases at V and 3 bases at J, with 16 bases between. Germline CDR1 MNHEY, CDR2 SVGAGI. The CDR3 extends over 14 amino acids. This CDR3 is CASTDLWADYEQYV. Here the CDR3 DNA reads TGTGCCAGCACCGACCTTTGGGCAGACTACGAGCAGTACGTC.

This clone occurred many times. The chain carries TRBV7-9 and TRBJ2-1, with 7 bases aligning to TRBD2. V lost 5 bases to trimming and J lost 8 bases; unmatched junction nucleotides: 15. The CDR3 has 16 residues. The germline V gene has CDR1 SEHNR and CDR2 FQNEAQ (reference sequence). Written as DNA, the CDR3 is TGTGCCAGCAGCCCCCGGGCTAGCGGTTCCTTGGATGAGCAGTTCTTC. This gives the protein CASSPRASGSLDEQFF.

This clone turned up a few times. The DNA of the CDR3 is TGTGCCTGGAGGGCTGACCCCGGGGGCACCGGGGAGCTGTTTTTT. Translating gives CAWRADPGGTGELFF. The chain is built from TRBV30 and TRBJ2-2; possibly TRBD2 for D (6 bases). CDR1 and CDR2 (germline): GTSNPN, SVGIG (reference sequence). The CDR3 is 15 amino acids. V was clipped by 3 bases and J by 4 bases, with 15 bases between them.

The table lists this clone with a few counts. This chain links TRBV2 with TRBJ2-2; D might be TRBD1 (6 bases). Trimming pared 6 bases from V and 5 bases from J, leaving 10 bases between. Germline V lookup: CDR1 SNHLY, CDR2 FYNNEI. The CDR3 is made up of 13 amino acids. The CDR3 region has the DNA TGTGCCAGCAGGATACAGGGAACCGGGGAGCTGTTTTTT. Residues: CASRIQGTGELFF.

This clone has only a few counts. The V gene is TRBV30, the J gene TRBJ1-1; no clear D. The germline gives CDR1 GTSNPN, CDR2 SVGIG (reference sequence). V was trimmed by 1 base and J by 4 bases, leaving 16 bases between them. The CDR3 contains 15 residues. In nucleotides, the CDR3 is TGTGCCTGGAGTGGTAGGGAGATTCTGCCCACTGAAGCTTTCTTT. This encodes CAWSGREILPTEAFF.

This chain uses TRBV7-9 with TRBJ1-1; 7 bases are a match to TRBD1. The V and J ends lost 3 bases and 4 bases, in that order; junction bases with no gene match: 14. This CDR3 contains 17 residues. Looked up from germline, CDR1 is SEHNR and CDR2 is FQNEAQ (reference sequence). This CDR3 is CASSLVRGLVSITEAFF. In nucleotides, the CDR3 is TGTGCCAGCAGCTTGGTGAGGGGGCTCGTTAGTATCACTGAAGCTTTCTTT.

The sample holds a few counts of this clone. The chain uses TRBV5-6 and TRBJ2-2; D unresolved. Germline V gene sequence: CDR1 SGHDT, CDR2 YYEEEE. There are 16 residues in the CDR3. V was cut by 4 bases and J by 7 bases, with 20 bases left in between. CDR3 in DNA: TGTGCCAGCAGCCGTACGGATATCCGCGAGGTCGGGGAGCTGTTTTTT. Its translation: CASSRTDIREVGELFF.

The V call is TRBV11-2, the J call TRBJ2-3; weak D call: TRBD2 (7 bases). CDR1 SGHAT and CDR2 FQNNGV come from the germline V gene. The ends were cut back, 5 bases at V and 4 bases at J, with 19 bases in the middle. The CDR3 is made up of 16 amino acids. CDR3 in amino acids: CASSERGGAVADTQYF. The CDR3 coding sequence is TGTGCCAGCAGCGAGAGAGGGGGGGCGGTCGCAGATACGCAGTATTTT. Full variable domain (missing parts from reference TRBV11-2 and TRBJ2-3): EAGVAQSPRYKIIEKRQSVAFWCNPISGHATLYWYQQILGQGPKLLIQFQNNGVVDDSQLPKDRFSAERLKGVDSTLKIQPAKLEDSAVYLCASSERGGAVADTQYFGPGTRLTVL.

The J gene is TRBJ2-7, the V gene TRBV7-9, with 10 bases aligning to TRBD1. Unmatched junction bases numbered 10, after V lost 5 bases and J lost 6 bases. CDR1 and CDR2 from the germline V gene are SEHNR and FQNEAQ (reference sequence). The CDR3 runs to 15 residues. CDR3 amino acids: CASSLATGGAAEQYF. The CDR3 DNA reads as TGTGCCAGCAGCCTCGCGACAGGGGGCGCGGCCGAGCAGTACTTC.

The chain has TRBV6-6 and TRBJ2-5, with TRBD2 matching 7 bases. There are 16 residues in the CDR3. V lost 2 bases, J lost 5 bases, and 11 bases stayed unmatched. Germline lookup yields CDR1 MNHNY and CDR2 SVGAGI (reference sequence). The CDR3 reads CASSYAWEGRLETQYF. CDR3 bases: TGTGCCAGCAGTTACGCGTGGGAGGGCCGGTTGGAGACCCAGTACTTC.

This clone was counted a few times. The chain has TRBV6-6 and TRBJ2-2; 9 bases match TRBD1. V dropped 2 bases and J dropped 8; count of bases not matched to a gene: 9. Germline V gene lookup returns CDR1 MNHNY and CDR2 SVGAGI (reference sequence). The CDR3 spans 16 residues. The CDR3 nucleotides are TGTGCCAGCAGTTACCCAAAAACAGGGGGCTTGGGGGAGCTGTTTTTT. The encoded protein is CASSYPKTGGLGELFF.

This clone was detected only once. The V and J genes are TRBV11-2 and TRBJ2-5; 8 nucleotides align to TRBD1. Germline CDR1 reads SGHAT; CDR2 reads FQNNGV. V gave up 0 bases and J gave up 4 bases; unmatched junction bases: 4. This CDR3 has 15 residues. CDR3 sequence (DNA): TGTGCCAGCAGCTTAGAACGGACAGGGACAGAGACCCAGTACTTC. This gives the protein CASSLERTGTETQYF.